Below are 29 T cell receptor beta chains sequenced from a single sample in a study of blood T cell repertoires in COVID-19. The data were produced by immunoSEQ multiplex PCR, yet TCRdb's version contains in-frame clones alone and is incomplete. Of roughly 76,000 clones listed, approximately 90% are singletons. Sequencing was carried out using PBMCs or T cells enriched from blood (not recorded which). Receptors were obtained from a woman aged 45-59 years with acute COVID-19.

J is TRBJ2-3 and V is TRBV4-2; 7 nucleotides align to TRBD2. The germline V gene has CDR1 LGHNA and CDR2 YNFKEQ. This CDR3 is 16 amino acids long. V trimming: 0 bases; J trimming: 5 bases; junction bases outside the gene matches: 8. In DNA, the CDR3 is TGTGCCAGCAGCCAAGATAAGGCGGGAGATGGAGATACGCAGTATTTT. This encodes CASSQDKAGDGDTQYF.

V and J are TRBV12-3 or TRBV12-4 and TRBJ1-2; D is unresolved. The CDR3 is 12 amino acids. Between the trimmed V and J ends, which lost 3 bases and 7 bases, there was a span of 9 bases. CDR3 sequence reads: CASSFTAGGYTF. CDR3 in DNA: TGTGCCAGCAGTTTTACGGCAGGTGGCTACACCTTC.

V usage is TRBV2 and J usage is TRBJ1-4; tentatively, D is TRBD1 (5 bases). The V gene lost 3 bases and the J gene lost 3 bases, with 11 bases spanning the gap. The germline gives CDR1 SNHLY, CDR2 FYNNEI. The CDR3 spans 15 residues. CDR3 loop: CASSDVTASNEKLFF. The CDR3 bases are TGTGCCAGCAGTGATGTGACAGCCTCTAATGAAAAACTGTTTTTT. The full variable domain, completed using reference TRBV2 and TRBJ1-4, is EPEVTQTPSHQVTQMGQEVILRCVPISNHLYFYWYRQILGQKVEFLVSFYNNEISEKSEIFDDQFSVERPDGSNFTLKIRSTKLEDSAMYFCASSDVTASNEKLFFGSGTQLSVL.

The chain is built from TRBV2 and TRBJ2-6; TRBD1 aligns across 7 bases. The length of the CDR3 is 16 residues. With 8 bases clipped from V and 0 bases from J, the junction kept 7 bases outside the gene matches. Germline CDR1 reads SNHLY; CDR2 reads FYNNEI. In DNA, the CDR3 is TGTGCCAGCGACGGACAGGTTCTCTCTGGGGCCAACGTCCTGACTTTC. Its protein product is CASDGQVLSGANVLTF.

The chain employs TRBV19 and TRBJ1-5; TRBD1 agrees at 7 bases. The CDR3 runs 16 residues. V trimming: 4 bases; J trimming: 0 bases; junction bases outside the gene matches: 6. Germline CDR1 LNHDA, CDR2 SQIVND (reference sequence). CDR3 loop: CASSRQGGYSNQPQHF. CDR3 nucleotide sequence: TGTGCCAGTAGTAGGCAGGGGGGATATAGCAATCAGCCCCAGCATTTT.

The rearrangement links TRBV7-8 to TRBJ1-1, with D maybe TRBD1 (5 bases). The CDR3 totals 12 residues. V gave up 5 bases and J gave up 10 bases, with 14 bases separating them. CDR1 and CDR2 from the germline V gene are SGHVS and FQNEAQ. Written as DNA, the CDR3 is TGTGCCAGCAGCCCCTCGGGGGGGGTAGCTTTCTTT. Translated: CASSPSGGVAFF.

The J gene is TRBJ2-4, the V gene TRBV5-8; D might be TRBD2 (5 bases). V lost 1 base and J lost 9, with 11 bases in between. In germline, CDR1 is SGHTS, CDR2 YDEGEE. The CDR3 sequence is 13 residues long. This CDR3 is CASSLQEGSIQYF. As DNA, the CDR3 is TGTGCCAGCAGCTTGCAAGAGGGAAGCATTCAGTACTTC.

This chain uses TRBV14 with TRBJ1-6; 8 bases match TRBD1. In germline, CDR1 is SGHDN, CDR2 FVKESK. CDR3 length equals 14 residues. Trimming at V came to 5 bases and at J to 10 bases, leaving 7 bases not matched to a gene. CDR3 region: CASSGNRGGSPLHF. DNA of the CDR3: TGTGCCAGCAGCGGTAACAGGGGGGGATCACCCCTCCACTTT.

This chain connects TRBV6-6 to TRBJ1-1; no definite D call. The germline CDR1 and CDR2 sequences are MNHNY and SVGAGI (reference sequence). Trimming pared 5 bases from V and 4 bases from J, leaving 11 bases between. The CDR3 contains 13 residues. The CDR3 is CASSPGSGTEAFF. CDR3 bases: TGTGCCAGCAGTCCCGGGAGCGGCACTGAAGCTTTCTTT.

The chain recombines TRBV3-1 (or the pseudogene TRBV3-2) with TRBJ1-5, with D perhaps matching TRBD1 (6 bases). V lost 0 bases and J lost 6, with 12 bases in between. The CDR3 totals 15 residues. The germline V gene has CDR1 LGHDT and CDR2 YNNKEL (reference sequence). The CDR3 is CASSQEGGEVQPQHF. The CDR3 nucleotides read TGTGCCAGCAGCCAAGAAGGGGGGGAAGTTCAGCCCCAGCATTTT.

V and J are TRBV9 and TRBJ2-4, with 10 bases matching TRBD2. Germline values: CDR1 SGDLS, CDR2 YYNGEE. V was pared by 4 bases and J by 7 bases, with 5 bases of the junction left unmatched. CDR3 length: 14 residues. CDR3 protein: CASSFSTSGNIQYF. CDR3 nucleotide sequence: TGTGCCAGCAGCTTCTCGACTAGCGGGAACATTCAGTACTTC.

V usage is TRBV7-2 and J usage is TRBJ2-5; TRBD2 aligns across 12 bases. CDR3 length: 18 residues. V was pared by 5 bases and J by 4 bases, with 14 bases of the junction left unmatched. Germline CDR1 is SGHTA and CDR2 is FQGNSA. CDR3 sequence: CASSQGLAGGILRETQYF. Written as DNA, the CDR3 is TGTGCCAGCAGCCAGGGGCTAGCGGGAGGGATCCTCCGAGAGACCCAGTACTTC. The entire variable domain, with the rest obtained from reference TRBV7-2 and TRBJ2-5, is as follows: GAGVSQSPSNKVTEKGKDVELRCDPISGHTALYWYRQSLGQGLEFLIYFQGNSAPDKSGLPSDRFSAERTGGSVSTLTIQRTQQEDSAVYLCASSQGLAGGILRETQYFGPGTRLLVL.

This sequence joins TRBV6-1 and TRBJ1-4; 7 bases fit TRBD1. The CDR3 extends over 16 amino acids. CDR1 is MNHNS, CDR2 SASEGT, per germline. The V segment lost 0 bases and the J segment 8 bases; nucleotides outside the gene matches: 9. The CDR3 reads CASSEAGTVDVEKLFF. The CDR3, as DNA: TGTGCCAGCAGTGAAGCGGGGACAGTAGACGTCGAAAAACTGTTTTTT.

The V and J genes are TRBV29-1 and TRBJ1-1, with 9 bases that match TRBD1. The length of the CDR3 is 16 residues. Germline V lookup: CDR1 SQVTM, CDR2 ANQGSEA. V dropped 4 bases and J dropped 1; count of bases not matched to a gene: 10. CDR3 DNA: TGCAGCGTTGCGAGACGACCGGGACAGGGGAACACTGAAGCTTTCTTT. Its translation is CSVARRPGQGNTEAFF.

This chain connects TRBV27 to TRBJ1-5; 7 nucleotides line up with TRBD1. The CDR3 is 18 amino acids. V shed 2 bases, J shed 0 bases, and the junction held 10 bases outside the gene matches. The germline gives CDR1 MNHEY, CDR2 SMNVEV (reference sequence). In DNA, the CDR3 is TGTGCCAGCAGTTTAAGTTATTCGACAGGGTATAGCAATCAGCCCCAGCATTTT. It is translated as CASSLSYSTGYSNQPQHF.

This chain links TRBV5-6 with TRBJ1-4, with D tentatively TRBD1 (5 bases). This CDR3 comprises 14 residues. Per germline, CDR1 SGHDT and CDR2 YYEEEE. V was cut by 1 base and J by 10 bases, with 14 bases left in between. DNA for the CDR3: TGTGCCAGCAGCTTGCAGACAGTGAGAGGAAAACTGTTTTTT. This sequence encodes CASSLQTVRGKLFF.

This chain uses TRBV19 with TRBJ1-5; tentatively, D is TRBD1 (6 bases). CDR3 size: 13 residues. V was cut by 5 bases and J by 6 bases, with 11 bases left in between. Germline V gene lookup returns CDR1 LNHDA and CDR2 SQIVND (reference sequence). The CDR3 DNA reads TGTGCCAGTAGTGGGGGCAGGGGTCAGCCCCAGCATTTT. Its translation: CASSGGRGQPQHF.

V gene TRBV24-1 combines with J gene TRBJ2-3; TRBD1 matches at 8 bases. Germline CDR1 and CDR2: KGHDR and SFDVKD. The CDR3 sequence is 13 residues long. Trimming at V came to 6 bases and at J to 2 bases, leaving 0 bases not matched to a gene. CDR3 nucleotide sequence: TGTGCCACCAGTCAGGGGGCCACAGATACGCAGTATTTT. Translation gives CATSQGATDTQYF.

This clone has only one observation. CDR3 sequence: CASSLFGGTQYF. The CDR3 DNA sequence: TGTGCCAGCAGTTTATTCGGGGGGACCCAGTACTTC. The V and J genes are TRBV28 and TRBJ2-7, with D maybe TRBD2 (6 bases). The J call could be wrong; TRBJ2-5 is a better fit for the DNA end. From germline, CDR1 is MDHEN and CDR2 SYDVKM. CDR3 length: 12 residues.

The V gene is TRBV3-1 (or the pseudogene TRBV3-2), the J gene TRBJ1-3, with D tentatively TRBD1 (5 bases). Trimming shortened V by 3 bases and J by 2 bases, and 8 bases separated the two germline ends. Per germline, CDR1 LGHDT and CDR2 YNNKEL (reference sequence). The CDR3 runs to 14 residues. The CDR3 DNA follows: TGTGCCAGCAGCCAGGACACTGCTGGAAACACCATATATTTT. Translation: CASSQDTAGNTIYF.

The chain is built from TRBV3-1 (or the pseudogene TRBV3-2) and TRBJ1-5; possible D gene TRBD1, 6 bases. Trimming removed 3 bases from V and 2 bases from J, with 8 bases in between. The CDR3 loop spans 14 amino acids. The V gene's germline CDR1 is LGHDT and CDR2 YNNKEL (reference sequence). This CDR3 is CASSQNRGNQPQHF. The CDR3 nucleotides are TGTGCCAGCAGCCAGAACAGGGGCAATCAGCCCCAGCATTTT.

The chain joins TRBV20-1 to TRBJ2-1, with D uncertain. Looked up from germline, CDR1 is DFQATT and CDR2 is SNEGSKA (reference sequence). The CDR3 length is 11 residues. The CDR3 loop reads CSSITGNEQFF. For the CDR3, the DNA is TGCAGCTCTATTACCGGTAATGAGCAGTTCTTC.

This clone was recorded once. The rearrangement joins TRBV6-6 to TRBJ1-4; 9 nucleotides match TRBD1. The ends lost 4 bases at V and 8 bases at J; junction bases unmatched: 5. This CDR3 spans 14 amino acids. CDR1 is MNHNY, CDR2 SVGAGI, per germline (reference sequence). The CDR3 spells CASSWGTGREKLFF. The CDR3 coding sequence is TGTGCCAGCAGTTGGGGGACAGGGCGGGAAAAACTGTTTTTT.

The table lists this clone with a count of one. V is TRBV9 and J is TRBJ2-2; no clear D gene. The CDR3 extends over 15 amino acids. The V gene's germline CDR1 is SGDLS and CDR2 YYNGEE. V lost 0 bases and J lost 6, with 12 bases in between. In DNA form, the CDR3 reads TGTGCCAGCAGCGTAGGTATGAGCGTTTCCGGGGAGCTGTTTTTT. Residues: CASSVGMSVSGELFF. Combining the CDR3 with reference TRBV9 and TRBJ2-2 gives the whole variable domain DSGVTQTPKHLITATGQRVTLRCSPRSGDLSVYWYQQSLDQGLQFLIQYYNGEERAKGNILERFSAQQFPDLHSELNLSSLELGDSALYFCASSVGMSVSGELFFGEGSRLTVL.

This chain connects TRBV5-4 to TRBJ1-4, with D unresolved. In germline, CDR1 is SGHNT, CDR2 YYREEE (reference sequence). V lost 0 bases and J 4 bases, leaving 7 bases between the germline ends. CDR3 length equals 14 residues. The CDR3 DNA is TGTGCCAGCAGCTTGGGGACTAGTAATGAAAAACTGTTTTTT. It translates to CASSLGTSNEKLFF.

The chain recombines TRBV4-1 with TRBJ2-1, with TRBD2 matching 7 bases. The V gene end was trimmed by 3 bases and the J gene end by 7 bases; junction bases not matched to a gene: 15. Germline values: CDR1 MGHRA, CDR2 YSYEKL. This CDR3 has 17 residues. CDR3 protein: CASSHGRLALAGNEQFF. The CDR3 coding sequence is TGCGCCAGCAGCCATGGTCGACTAGCCTTGGCTGGGAATGAGCAGTTCTTC.

V gene TRBV30 combines with J gene TRBJ1-2, with D maybe TRBD1 (6 bases). The CDR3 is 15 residues long. Trimming left V 3 bases short and J 3 bases short, with 17 bases between. Germline V gene lookup returns CDR1 GTSNPN and CDR2 SVGIG (reference sequence). The CDR3 protein is CAWRVGGGPHYGYTF. In DNA, the CDR3 is TGTGCCTGGAGAGTGGGAGGGGGACCGCACTATGGCTACACCTTC.

V and J are TRBV24-1 and TRBJ2-5, with D possibly TRBD2 on 5 matching bases. CDR1 and CDR2 from the germline V gene are KGHDR and SFDVKD. Between the trimmed V and J ends, which lost 7 bases and 3 bases, there was a span of 11 bases. CDR3 size: 13 residues. In nucleotides, the CDR3 is TGTGCCACCAGCCCCGGACTGGAAGAGACCCAGTACTTC. This gives the protein CATSPGLEETQYF.

This clone was observed a handful of times. The genes are TRBV3-1 (or the pseudogene TRBV3-2) and TRBJ2-5, with D tentatively TRBD2 (7 bases). Germline assignment: CDR1 LGHDT and CDR2 YNNKEL (reference sequence). The CDR3 totals 15 residues. Trimming removed 3 bases from V and 5 bases from J, with 16 bases in between. The chain's CDR3 is CASSHGQGRVETQYF. CDR3 nucleotide sequence: TGTGCCAGCAGCCATGGCCAGGGGAGGGTTGAGACCCAGTACTTC.